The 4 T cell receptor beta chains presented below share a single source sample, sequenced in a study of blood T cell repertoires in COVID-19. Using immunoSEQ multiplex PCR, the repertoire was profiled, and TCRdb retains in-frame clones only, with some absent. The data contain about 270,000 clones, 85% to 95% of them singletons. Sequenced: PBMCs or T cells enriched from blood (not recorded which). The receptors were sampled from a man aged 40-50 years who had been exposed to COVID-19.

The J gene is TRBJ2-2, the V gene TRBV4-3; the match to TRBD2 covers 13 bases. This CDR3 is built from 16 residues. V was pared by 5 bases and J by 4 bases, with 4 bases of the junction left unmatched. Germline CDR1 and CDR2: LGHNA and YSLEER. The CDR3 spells CASSLRTSGSTGELFF. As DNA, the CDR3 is TGCGCCAGCAGCTTACGGACTAGCGGGAGCACCGGGGAGCTGTTTTTT.

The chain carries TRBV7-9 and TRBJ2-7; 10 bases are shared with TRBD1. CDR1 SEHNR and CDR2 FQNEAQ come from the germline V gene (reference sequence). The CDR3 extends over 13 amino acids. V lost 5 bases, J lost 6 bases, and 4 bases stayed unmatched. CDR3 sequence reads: CASSGQGVVEQYF. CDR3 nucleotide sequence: TGTGCCAGCAGCGGACAGGGGGTTGTCGAGCAGTACTTC.

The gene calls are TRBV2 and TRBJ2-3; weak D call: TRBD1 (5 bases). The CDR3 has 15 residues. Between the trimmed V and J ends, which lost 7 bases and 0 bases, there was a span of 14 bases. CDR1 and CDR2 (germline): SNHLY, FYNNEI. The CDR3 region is CASILGHSSTDTQYF. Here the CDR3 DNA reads TGTGCCAGCATACTCGGACACTCGAGCACAGATACGCAGTATTTT.

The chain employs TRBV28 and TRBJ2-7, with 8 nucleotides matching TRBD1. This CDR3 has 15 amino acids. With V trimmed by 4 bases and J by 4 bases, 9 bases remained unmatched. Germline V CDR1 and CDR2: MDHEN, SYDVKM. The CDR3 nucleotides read TGTGCCAGCAGTTCCTACGGACAGGGACAATACGAGCAGTACTTC. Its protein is CASSSYGQGQYEQYF.